This TCR beta chain was sequenced in a study of T cell changes during pregnancy in multiple sclerosis. Libraries were prepared by immunoSEQ multiplex PCR; TCRdb keeps only in-frame clonotypes and omits some of them. The data show 20,000 to 30,000 clones, with more than 75% seen just once and about 0.68% held by the top ten. This CDR3 spans 15 amino acids. The V and J ends lost 5 bases and 0 bases respectively, with 12 bases between them. Germline loops: CDR1 SGHTA, CDR2 FQGNSA. The chain has TRBV7-2 and TRBJ2-3, with a tentative D call TRBD2 (5 bases). The TCR sequence derives from a female donor in good health, enrolled as a control in a pregnancy study. The sample in question was CD4+ T cells from peripheral blood mononuclear cells, obtained in the first trimester of pregnancy. For the CDR3, the DNA is TGTGCCAGCAGCCCCGACTATCACAGCACAGATACGCAGTATTTT. Translation gives CASSPDYHSTDTQYF.